This paragraph covers one TCR beta chain sequence. The data originate from a study of PD-L1 blockade in urothelial cancer. Measured with immunoSEQ multiplex PCR; TCRdb has only the in-frame clones, and not every one. Of some 97,000 clones listed, 91% are singletons. This CDR3 is 14 amino acids long. The V gene end was trimmed by 1 base and the J gene end by 6 bases; junction bases not matched to a gene: 2. Per the germline V gene, CDR1 is SGHVS and CDR2 is FNYEAQ. The specimen was PBMCs, collected around atezolizumab (anti-PD-L1) treatment. The gene calls are TRBV7-6 and TRBJ2-2, with TRBD2 identical over 7 bases. This receptor was taken from a woman older than 75 with urothelial cancer. In DNA, the CDR3 is TGTGCCAGCAGCTTAGGGACTAGTTCCGGGGAGCTGTTTTTT. It codes for CASSLGTSSGELFF.